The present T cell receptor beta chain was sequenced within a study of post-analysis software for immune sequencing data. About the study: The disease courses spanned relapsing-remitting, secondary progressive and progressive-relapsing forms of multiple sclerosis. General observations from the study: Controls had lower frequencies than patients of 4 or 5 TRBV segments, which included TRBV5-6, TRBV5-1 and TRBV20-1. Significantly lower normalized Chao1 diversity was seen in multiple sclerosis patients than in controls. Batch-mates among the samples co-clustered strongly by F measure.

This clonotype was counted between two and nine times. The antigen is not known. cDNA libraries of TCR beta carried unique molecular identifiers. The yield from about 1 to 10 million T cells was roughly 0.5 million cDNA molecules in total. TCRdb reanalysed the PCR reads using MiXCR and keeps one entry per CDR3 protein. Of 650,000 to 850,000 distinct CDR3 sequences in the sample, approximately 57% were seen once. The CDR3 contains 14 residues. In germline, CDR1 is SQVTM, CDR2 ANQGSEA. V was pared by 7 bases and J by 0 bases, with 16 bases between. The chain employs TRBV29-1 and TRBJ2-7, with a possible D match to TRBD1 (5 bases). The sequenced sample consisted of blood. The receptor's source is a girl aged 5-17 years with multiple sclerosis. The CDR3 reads CSAIYRLSSYEQYF. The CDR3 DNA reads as TGCAGCGCGATCTACAGGTTAAGCTCCTACGAGCAGTACTTC.